This TCR beta chain was documented in a study of patients and donors after allogeneic stem cell transplantation. The CDR3 runs 17 residues. With V trimmed by 1 base and J by 0 bases, 5 bases remained unmatched. Germline CDR1 reads SGDLS; CDR2 reads YYNGEE. TCRdb used MiXCR to reprocess the RT-PCR reads, holding one entry per CDR3 protein. The sample consists of approximately 140,000 distinct CDR3 sequences, approximately 35% of them appearing once. The sequence came from a human donor who was either an allogeneic HSCT recipient or a stem cell or donor lymphocyte infusion donor (not recorded which). It is not recorded whose cells these are; they may come from a transplant donor. Sequencing was carried out using blood, either unsorted or a sorted T cell fraction (not recorded which). The chain combines TRBV9 with TRBJ2-2; TRBD2 agrees at 8 bases. CDR3 nucleotides: TGTGCCAGCAGCGTACCGACTAGCGACGCGAACACCGGGGAGCTGTTTTTT. Encoded protein: CASSVPTSDANTGELFF.